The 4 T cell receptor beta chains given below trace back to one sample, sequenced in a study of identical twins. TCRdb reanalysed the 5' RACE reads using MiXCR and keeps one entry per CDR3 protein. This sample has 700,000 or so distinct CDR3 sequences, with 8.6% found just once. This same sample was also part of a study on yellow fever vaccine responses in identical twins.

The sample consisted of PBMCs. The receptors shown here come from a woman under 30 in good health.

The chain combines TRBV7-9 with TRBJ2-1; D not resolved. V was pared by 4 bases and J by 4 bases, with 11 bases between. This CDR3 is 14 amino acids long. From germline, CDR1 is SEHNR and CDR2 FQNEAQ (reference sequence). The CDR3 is CASSSDNFYNEQFF. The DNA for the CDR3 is TGTGCCAGCAGCTCCGACAACTTTTACAATGAGCAGTTCTTC.

CDR3 amino acids: CASSVDGGNSGANVLTF. DNA for the CDR3: TGTGCCAGCAGCGTAGATGGTGGGAACTCTGGGGCCAACGTCCTGACTTTC. The chain joins TRBV9 to TRBJ2-6; D unresolved. CDR1 and CDR2 (germline): SGDLS, YYNGEE. The CDR3 covers 17 residues. V lost 0 bases and J 0 bases, leaving 10 bases between the germline ends.

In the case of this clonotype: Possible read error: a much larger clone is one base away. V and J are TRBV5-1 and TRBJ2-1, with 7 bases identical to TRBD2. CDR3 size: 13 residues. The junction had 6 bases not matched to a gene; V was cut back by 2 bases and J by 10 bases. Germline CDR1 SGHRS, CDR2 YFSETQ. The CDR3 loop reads CASSFASGGEQFF. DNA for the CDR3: TGCGCCAGCAGCTTCGCCTCGGGAGGAGAGCAGTTCTTC.

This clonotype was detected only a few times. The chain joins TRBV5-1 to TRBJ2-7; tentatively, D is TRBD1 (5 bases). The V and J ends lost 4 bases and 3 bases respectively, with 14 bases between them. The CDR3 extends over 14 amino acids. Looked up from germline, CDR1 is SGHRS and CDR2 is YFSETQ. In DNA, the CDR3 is TGCGCCAGCAGCCCTGGGGCAGGCGGCTACGAGCAGTACTTC. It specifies CASSPGAGGYEQYF.